This entry describes one TCR beta chain. Its antigen is unidentified. This specimen comes from a study of CD4 T cells in relation to SARS-CoV-2 and coronaviruses. Looking at the study overall: TCR beta CDR3s were sequenced after approximately nine-day antigen culture of PBMCs. Study conclusions and caveats: Crossreactive clones expanded significantly less to SARS-CoV-2 than monoreactive clones. Crossreactivity was assessed only for spike protein, not other viral proteins.

Profiled with immunoSEQ multiplex PCR; TCRdb holds only in-frame clones, not every one. The sample lists 15,000 to 25,000 clones; 77% were seen once. CDR3 length: 15 residues. Trimming removed 5 bases from V and 7 bases from J; junction bases left unmatched: 9. In germline, CDR1 is SGHNT, CDR2 YENEEA. Unexposed donor CD4+ T cells date from 2011-2018, before the COVID-19 pandemic. Isolation of CD4+ T cells took place after less than twelve days in culture. As cell numbers allowed, unexposed-donor CD4+ T cells faced SARS-CoV-2 S/N and four cold-coronavirus spikes. The sequence came from a human donor in good health. The rearrangement joins TRBV11-3 to TRBJ2-1, with 9 nucleotides matching TRBD1. The sample was CD4+ T cells from PBMCs, cultured in vitro. DNA for the CDR3: TGTGCCAGCAGCACCGGGACAGGGATGGGAAATGAGCAGTTCTTC. It specifies CASSTGTGMGNEQFF.